The clone carrying this T cell receptor (beta chain) was found many times. This specimen belongs to a study of CD8+CD57+ T cells in acquired aplastic anemia. CDR3 length: 15 amino acids. V was pared by 4 bases and J by 0 bases, with 15 bases between. CDR1 is DFQATT, CDR2 SNEGSKA, per germline (reference sequence). Genomic DNA was employed as the template in profiling TCR beta VDJ and CDR3. MiXCR was run by TCRdb on the reads, yielding one entry per CDR3 protein. The sample shows roughly 130,000 distinct CDR3 sequences, 48% of them seen only once. The sample consisted of sorted CD4+, CD8+, or CD8+CD57+ T cells (not recorded which) from PBMCs. V usage is TRBV20-1 and J usage is TRBJ1-1; weak D call: TRBD1 (5 bases). The TCR sequence derives from a human donor in good health, serving as a control. The CDR3 DNA is TGCAGTGCTACTAACGCCGACAGCCTGAACACTGAAGCTTTCTTT. Amino acid sequence: CSATNADSLNTEAFF.